Below are 21 T cell receptor beta chains sequenced from a single sample in a study of shared clonotypes between healthy human individuals. Repertoires were generated with immunoSEQ multiplex PCR, while TCRdb's copy carries only in-frame clones and drops some. The table includes 2 million to 2.5 million clones, 80% to 95% detected once. Input material: naive CD4+ T cells from PBMCs. Subset indicated: CD45RA+ positively selected. The receptor source for this set is a man aged 18-30 years in good health. Some clones in this sample may be carry-over from other donors' samples.

The chain employs TRBV5-1 and TRBJ1-2; D might be TRBD1 (5 bases). The CDR3 covers 14 residues. Germline values: CDR1 SGHRS, CDR2 YFSETQ. The V end was cut by 0 bases, the J end by 3 bases, with 9 bases between. CDR3 in DNA: TGCGCCAGCAGCTTGGGGGGCCGGGACTATGGCTACACCTTC. It encodes CASSLGGRDYGYTF.

This chain uses TRBV27 with TRBJ1-1; D gene uncertain. Germline lookup yields CDR1 MNHEY and CDR2 SMNVEV (reference sequence). The length of the CDR3 is 11 residues. The V and J ends lost 10 bases and 11 bases respectively, with 17 bases between them. The CDR3 sequence is CATRSPVLAFF. The DNA for the CDR3 is TGTGCCACCCGAAGCCCGGTTCTGGCTTTCTTT.

Concerning this clone: Other nucleotide sequences from this sample produce the same CDR3. The chain carries TRBV6-5 and TRBJ2-7; TRBD2 agrees at 11 bases. Germline V CDR1 and CDR2: MNHEY, SVGAGI. V lost 4 bases and J lost 4; bases outside the gene matches: 3. The length of the CDR3 is 14 residues. The CDR3 protein is CASSSTSGSYEQYF. The CDR3 nucleotides read TGTGCCAGCAGTTCCACTAGCGGGAGTTACGAGCAGTACTTC.

The rearrangement links TRBV2 to TRBJ2-2; D tentatively reads TRBD1 or TRBD2 (5 bases each). The V end lost 5 bases, the J end lost 1 base, and 8 bases lay between the germline ends. Germline loops: CDR1 SNHLY, CDR2 FYNNEI. This CDR3 contains 14 residues. The CDR3 DNA sequence: TGTGCCAGCAGTTTGAGGGGGAACACCGGGGAGCTGTTTTTT. This encodes CASSLRGNTGELFF.

The gene calls are TRBV28 and TRBJ2-3, with 10 bases aligning to TRBD2. Germline V lookup: CDR1 MDHEN, CDR2 SYDVKM. The CDR3 is 16 residues long. V shed 3 bases and J 4 bases; nucleotides not matched to a gene: 7. DNA of the CDR3: TGTGCCAGCAGTTTCTCTAGCGGGAGCTCGGCAGATACGCAGTATTTT. It encodes CASSFSSGSSADTQYF.

The genes are TRBV9 and TRBJ2-3; 9 bases are shared with TRBD1. CDR1 SGDLS and CDR2 YYNGEE come from the germline V gene. The CDR3 is 15 residues long. The V and J ends lost 4 bases and 5 bases, in that order; junction bases with no gene match: 8. The CDR3 DNA reads TGTGCCAGCAGCAACCGACAGGGGGATGGAGATACGCAGTATTTT. Its translation is CASSNRQGDGDTQYF.

This clone was observed a single time. The chain employs TRBV10-3 and TRBJ1-1, with 8 bases that match TRBD1. CDR1 ENHRY and CDR2 SYGVKD come from the germline V gene. This CDR3 is 14 amino acids long. V shed 2 bases and J 4 bases; nucleotides not matched to a gene: 3. The CDR3 DNA sequence: TGTGCCATCAGTGAGAACAGGGGGGGCACTGAAGCTTTCTTT. Residues: CAISENRGGTEAFF.

V gene TRBV7-8 combines with J gene TRBJ2-1; 13 nucleotides match TRBD2. The germline V gene encodes CDR1 SGHVS and CDR2 FQNEAQ. There are 15 residues in the CDR3. Germline trimming cut 5 bases from V and 9 bases from J; bases unmatched to any gene: 7. CDR3 bases: TGTGCCAGCAGCAGCGGGACTAGCGGGAAATCTGAGCAGTTCTTC. It specifies CASSSGTSGKSEQFF.

CDR3 residues: CASSRSVTLSYNEQFF. The CDR3 region has the DNA TGTGCCAGCAGCCGATCTGTGACCCTCTCCTACAATGAGCAGTTCTTC. The chain carries TRBV7-2 and TRBJ2-1; D not resolved. The CDR3 runs to 16 residues. Trimming pared 5 bases from V and 0 bases from J, leaving 14 bases between. Germline V gives CDR1 SGHTA, CDR2 FQGNSA.

J is TRBJ2-7 and V is TRBV29-1; D remains ambiguous. The V end lost 4 bases, the J end lost 2 bases, and 9 bases lay between the germline ends. There are 12 residues in the CDR3. Germline loops: CDR1 SQVTM, CDR2 ANQGSEA. CDR3 residues: CSVVTDTYEQYF. Here the CDR3 DNA reads TGCAGCGTTGTTACAGATACCTACGAGCAGTACTTC.

J is TRBJ1-1 and V is TRBV29-1; D is undetermined. The CDR3 has 16 residues. The V end lost 6 bases, the J end lost 1 base, and 21 bases lay between the germline ends. Germline V gene sequence: CDR1 SQVTM, CDR2 ANQGSEA. CDR3 sequence (DNA): TGCAGCGTCGAGGGCAGTCGTGAAGAGGCGAACACTGAAGCTTTCTTT. It translates to CSVEGSREEANTEAFF. Using reference TRBV29-1 and TRBJ1-1 for the parts outside the CDR3, the full variable domain is SAVISQKPSRDICQRGTSLTIQCQVDSQVTMMFWYRQQPGQSLTLIATANQGSEATYESGFVIDKFPISRPNLTFSTLTVSNMSPEDSSIYLCSVEGSREEANTEAFFGQGTRLTVV.

J is TRBJ2-1 and V is TRBV7-9; 15 positions match TRBD2. Germline CDR1 and CDR2: SEHNR and FQNEAQ (reference sequence). This CDR3 is built from 19 residues. Germline trimming cut 5 bases from V and 4 bases from J; bases unmatched to any gene: 12. The CDR3 DNA is TGTGCCAGCAGCCCACCGGGACTAGCGGGAGGCCGACTTTACAATGAGCAGTTCTTC. It specifies CASSPPGLAGGRLYNEQFF.

V is TRBV4-3 and J is TRBJ2-3; tentatively, D is TRBD1 or TRBD2 (6 bases each). Germline V gene sequence: CDR1 LGHNA, CDR2 YSLEER. Trimming pared 4 bases from V and 0 bases from J, leaving 14 bases between. The CDR3 has 16 residues. CDR3 DNA sequence: TGCGCCAGCAGCCGGGGGGCGGCCACCAGCACAGATACGCAGTATTTT. Translating it yields CASSRGAATSTDTQYF.

The chain couples TRBV5-4 to TRBJ2-4, with D tentatively TRBD1 (6 bases). The CDR3 totals 16 residues. The germline CDR1 and CDR2 sequences are SGHNT and YYREEE (reference sequence). The ends were cut back, 4 bases at V and 0 bases at J, with 14 bases in the middle. DNA of the CDR3: TGTGCCAGCAGCCCTGACAGGATTCTAGCCAAAAACATTCAGTACTTC. As protein: CASSPDRILAKNIQYF.

This clone was counted only a few times. The chain employs TRBV2 and TRBJ1-5, with D hard to call. Trimming removed 6 bases at V and 3 bases at J, with 6 bases between. This CDR3 has 12 residues. Germline-derived CDR1 and CDR2 are SNHLY and FYNNEI. The CDR3 DNA sequence: TGTGCCAGCAGCCCCATCAATCAGCCCCAGCATTTT. Residues: CASSPINQPQHF.

The J gene is TRBJ2-7, the V gene TRBV7-9, with D possibly being TRBD2 (5 bases). The CDR3 contains 14 residues. The germline CDR1 and CDR2 sequences are SEHNR and FQNEAQ (reference sequence). V was pared by 5 bases and J by 5 bases, with 16 bases between. CDR3 residues: CASSPKGVQDEQYF. CDR3 nucleotide sequence: TGTGCCAGCAGCCCGAAGGGAGTACAAGACGAGCAGTACTTC.

The chain has TRBV27 and TRBJ1-5, with D uncertain. V lost 5 bases and J 0 bases, leaving 11 bases between the germline ends. The length of the CDR3 is 15 residues. Germline-derived CDR1 and CDR2 are MNHEY and SMNVEV (reference sequence). The CDR3 here is CASSPINYSNQPQHF. CDR3 sequence (DNA): TGTGCCAGCAGTCCAATCAATTATAGCAATCAGCCCCAGCATTTT.

This chain uses TRBV7-2 with TRBJ2-7, with TRBD1 matching 7 bases. The ends lost 5 bases at V and 1 base at J; junction bases unmatched: 8. The CDR3 has 15 amino acids. The V gene's germline CDR1 is SGHTA and CDR2 FQGNSA. CDR3 in amino acids: CASSVTTGTSYEQYF. The CDR3 bases are TGTGCCAGCAGCGTCACGACAGGGACATCCTACGAGCAGTACTTC.

This clone has just a few counts. The rearrangement uses TRBV18 and TRBJ1-1; D perhaps matches TRBD1 (6 bases). Germline V gene data show CDR1 as KGHSH and CDR2 as LQKENI. The ends were cut back, 2 bases at V and 4 bases at J, with 17 bases in the middle. CDR3 size: 16 residues. The CDR3 here is CASSPSGTSSPTEAFF. The CDR3 DNA follows: TGTGCCAGCTCACCATCTGGGACAAGTTCCCCCACTGAAGCTTTCTTT. Looking up the rest from reference TRBV18 and TRBJ1-1 gives the full variable domain: NAGVMQNPRHLVRRRGQEARLRCSPMKGHSHVYWYRQLPEEGLKFMVYLQKENIIDESGMPKERFSAEFPKEGPSILRIQQVVRGDSAAYFCASSPSGTSSPTEAFFGQGTRLTVV.

The chain combines TRBV6-1 with TRBJ1-5; D gene ambiguous. V was clipped by 0 bases and J by 4 bases, with 10 bases between them. The CDR3 loop spans 15 amino acids. Germline CDR1 and CDR2: MNHNS and SASEGT. The CDR3 sequence is CASSEAVTVNQPQHF. CDR3 coding DNA: TGTGCCAGCAGTGAAGCGGTGACTGTGAATCAGCCCCAGCATTTT.

This clone was recorded only once. Other DNA variants within this sample encode the same CDR3. The V and J genes are TRBV5-1 and TRBJ2-3; TRBD2 is a possible D gene (5 bases). Germline V gene lookup returns CDR1 SGHRS and CDR2 YFSETQ. Between the trimmed V and J ends, which lost 0 bases and 0 bases, there was a span of 5 bases. CDR3 length equals 14 residues. CDR3 sequence (DNA): TGCGCCAGCAGCTTGGCGGGAAGCACAGATACGCAGTATTTT. Its protein product is CASSLAGSTDTQYF. Variable domain in full (rest from reference TRBV5-1 and TRBJ2-3): KAGVTQTPRYLIKTRGQQVTLSCSPISGHRSVSWYQQTPGQGLQFLFEYFSETQRNKGNFPGRFSGRQFSNSRSEMNVSTLELGDSALYLCASSLAGSTDTQYFGPGTRLTVL.